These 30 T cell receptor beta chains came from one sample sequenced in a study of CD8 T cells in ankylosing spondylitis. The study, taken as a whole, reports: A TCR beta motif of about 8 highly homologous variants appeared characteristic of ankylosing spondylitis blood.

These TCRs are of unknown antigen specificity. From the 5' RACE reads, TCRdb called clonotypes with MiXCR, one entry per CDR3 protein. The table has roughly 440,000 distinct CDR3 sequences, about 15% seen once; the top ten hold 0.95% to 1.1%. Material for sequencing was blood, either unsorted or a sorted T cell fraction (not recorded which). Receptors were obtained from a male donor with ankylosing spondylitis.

The CDR3 DNA reads as TGTGCCAGCAGCCCCAACGCGGGGGGCACAGATACGCAGTATTTT. Protein product: CASSPNAGGTDTQYF. V usage is TRBV9 and J usage is TRBJ2-3; 7 bases are shared with TRBD2. CDR3 length: 15 residues. Germline-derived CDR1 and CDR2 are SGDLS and YYNGEE. Losses at the gene ends were 4 bases for V and 1 base for J; bases not matched to a gene: 6.

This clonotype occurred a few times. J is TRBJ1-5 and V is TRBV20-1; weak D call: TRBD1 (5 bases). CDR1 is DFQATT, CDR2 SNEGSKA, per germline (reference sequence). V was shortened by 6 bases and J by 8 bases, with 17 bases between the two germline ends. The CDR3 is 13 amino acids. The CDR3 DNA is TGCAGTGCCCATCGGGGGGGGGTCGAGCCCCAGCATTTT. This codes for CSAHRGGVEPQHF.

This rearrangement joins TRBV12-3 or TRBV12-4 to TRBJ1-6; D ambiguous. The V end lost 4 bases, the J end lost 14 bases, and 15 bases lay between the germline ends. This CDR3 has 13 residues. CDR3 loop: CASSYGRSTTLHF. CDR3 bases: TGTGCCAGCAGTTACGGCCGATCCACGACCCTCCACTTT.

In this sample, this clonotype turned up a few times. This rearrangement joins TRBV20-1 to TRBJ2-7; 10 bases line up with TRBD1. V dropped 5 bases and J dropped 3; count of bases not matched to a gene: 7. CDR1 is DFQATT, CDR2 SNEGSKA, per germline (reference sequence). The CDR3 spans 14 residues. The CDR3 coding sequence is TGCAGTGCTTCTGACAGGGGGCGAAACTACGAGCAGTACTTC. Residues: CSASDRGRNYEQYF.

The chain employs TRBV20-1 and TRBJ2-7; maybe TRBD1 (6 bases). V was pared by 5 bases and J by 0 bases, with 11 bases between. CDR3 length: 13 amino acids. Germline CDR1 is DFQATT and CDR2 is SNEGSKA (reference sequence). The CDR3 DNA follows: TGCAGTGCTGCTGACAGGCTCTCCTACGAGCAGTACTTC. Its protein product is CSAADRLSYEQYF.

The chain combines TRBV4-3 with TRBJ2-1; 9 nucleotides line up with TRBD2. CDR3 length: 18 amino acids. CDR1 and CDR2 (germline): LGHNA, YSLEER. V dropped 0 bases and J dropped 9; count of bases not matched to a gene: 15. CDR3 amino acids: CASSQEFNGTSISSEQFF. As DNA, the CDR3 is TGCGCCAGCAGCCAAGAGTTTAACGGGACTAGCATCTCAAGTGAGCAGTTCTTC.

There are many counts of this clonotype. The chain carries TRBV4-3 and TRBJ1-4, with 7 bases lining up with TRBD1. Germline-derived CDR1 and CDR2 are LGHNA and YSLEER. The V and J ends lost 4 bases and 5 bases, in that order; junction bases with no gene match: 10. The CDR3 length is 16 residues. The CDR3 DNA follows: TGCGCCAGCAGCCCCGGTGGTCGACAGGGAAATGAAAAACTGTTTTTT. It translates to CASSPGGRQGNEKLFF.

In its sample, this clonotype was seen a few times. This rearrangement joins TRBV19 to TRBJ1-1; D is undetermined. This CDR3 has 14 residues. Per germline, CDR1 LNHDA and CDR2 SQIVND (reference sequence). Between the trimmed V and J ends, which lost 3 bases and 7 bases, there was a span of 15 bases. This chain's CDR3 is CASSIPRQINEAFF. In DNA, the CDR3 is TGTGCCAGTAGTATCCCTCGCCAAATCAATGAAGCTTTCTTT.

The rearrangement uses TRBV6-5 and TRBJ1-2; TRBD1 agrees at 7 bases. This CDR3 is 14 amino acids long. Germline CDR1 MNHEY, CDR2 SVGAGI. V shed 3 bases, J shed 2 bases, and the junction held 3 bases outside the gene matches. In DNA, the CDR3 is TGTGCCAGCAGTTATGACAGGGAGAACTATGGCTACACCTTC. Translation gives CASSYDRENYGYTF.

CDR3 DNA: TGTGCCAGCAGTGACACCATATACGAGCAGTACTTC. The encoded protein is CASSDTIYEQYF. The chain joins TRBV5-6 to TRBJ2-7; D call uncertain. This CDR3 region has 12 residues. Germline CDR1 is SGHDT and CDR2 is YYEEEE. The V gene lost 5 bases and the J gene lost 4 bases, with 10 bases spanning the gap. The whole variable domain, filled in from reference TRBV5-6 and TRBJ2-7, reads DAGVTQSPTHLIKTRGQQVTLRCSPKSGHDTVSWYQQALGQGPQFIFQYYEEEERQRGNFPDRFSGHQFPNYSSELNVNALLLGDSALYLCASSDTIYEQYFGPGTRLTVT.

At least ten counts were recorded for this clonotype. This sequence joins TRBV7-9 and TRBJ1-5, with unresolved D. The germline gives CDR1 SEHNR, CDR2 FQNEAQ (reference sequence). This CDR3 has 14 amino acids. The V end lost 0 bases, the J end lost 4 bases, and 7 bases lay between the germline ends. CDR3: CASSLAAGNQPQHF. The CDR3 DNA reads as TGTGCCAGCAGCTTAGCGGCGGGAAATCAGCCCCAGCATTTT.

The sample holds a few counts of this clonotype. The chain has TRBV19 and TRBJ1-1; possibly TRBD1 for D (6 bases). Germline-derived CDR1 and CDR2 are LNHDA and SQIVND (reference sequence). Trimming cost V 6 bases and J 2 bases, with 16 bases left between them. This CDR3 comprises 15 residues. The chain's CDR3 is CASRSSGTTNTEAFF. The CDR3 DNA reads TGTGCCAGTAGGTCCTCCGGGACAACAAACACTGAAGCTTTCTTT. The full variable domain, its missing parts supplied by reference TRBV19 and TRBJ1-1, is DGGITQSPKYLFRKEGQNVTLSCEQNLNHDAMYWYRQDPGQGLRLIYYSQIVNDFQKGDIAEGYSVSREKKESFPLTVTSAQKNPTAFYLCASRSSGTTNTEAFFGQGTRLTVV.

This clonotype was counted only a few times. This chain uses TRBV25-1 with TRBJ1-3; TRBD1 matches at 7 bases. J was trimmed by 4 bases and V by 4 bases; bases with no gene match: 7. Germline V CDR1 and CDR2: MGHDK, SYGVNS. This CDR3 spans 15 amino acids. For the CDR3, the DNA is TGTGCCAGCAGTGCCCAGGGGGTTGCGGGAAACACCATATATTTT. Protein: CASSAQGVAGNTIYF. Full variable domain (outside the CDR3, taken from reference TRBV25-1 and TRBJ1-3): EADIYQTPRYLVIGTGKKITLECSQTMGHDKMYWYQQDPGMELHLIHYSYGVNSTEKGDLSSESTVSRIRTEHFPLTLESARPSHTSQYLCASSAQGVAGNTIYFGEGSWLTVV.

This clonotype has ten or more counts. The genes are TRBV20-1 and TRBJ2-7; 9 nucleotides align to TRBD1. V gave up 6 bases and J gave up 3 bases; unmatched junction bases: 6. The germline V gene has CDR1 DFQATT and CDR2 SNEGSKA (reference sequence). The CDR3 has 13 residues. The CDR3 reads CSADRTGDYEQYF. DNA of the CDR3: TGCAGTGCCGACAGGACAGGGGACTACGAGCAGTACTTC.

CDR3 DNA sequence: TGCAGTGCTAGGACAGGGAACTACGAGCAGTACTTC. Its protein product is CSARTGNYEQYF. This rearrangement joins TRBV20-1 to TRBJ2-7; TRBD1 agrees at 7 bases. Germline CDR1 is DFQATT and CDR2 is SNEGSKA (reference sequence). The CDR3 is 12 residues long. V shed 3 bases, J shed 3 bases, and the junction held 2 bases outside the gene matches.

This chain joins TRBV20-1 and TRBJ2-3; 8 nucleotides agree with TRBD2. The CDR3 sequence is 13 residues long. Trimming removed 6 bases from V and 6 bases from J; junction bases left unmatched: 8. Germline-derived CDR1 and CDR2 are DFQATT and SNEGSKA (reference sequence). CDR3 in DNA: TGCAGTGCGCCGGGACTAGGGGTGGATACGCAGTATTTT. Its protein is CSAPGLGVDTQYF.

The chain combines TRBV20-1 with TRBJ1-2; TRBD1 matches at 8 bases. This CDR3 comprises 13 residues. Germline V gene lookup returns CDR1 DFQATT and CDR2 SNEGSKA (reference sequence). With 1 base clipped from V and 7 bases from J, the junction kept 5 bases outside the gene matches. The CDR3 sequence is CSARGAGGFGYTF. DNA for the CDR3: TGCAGTGCTAGAGGGGCAGGGGGCTTTGGCTACACCTTC.

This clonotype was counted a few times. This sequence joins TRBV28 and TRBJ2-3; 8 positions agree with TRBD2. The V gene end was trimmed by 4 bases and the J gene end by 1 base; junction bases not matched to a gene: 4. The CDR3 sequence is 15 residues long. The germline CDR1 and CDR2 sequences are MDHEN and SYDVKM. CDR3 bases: TGTGCCAGCAGTTCAGCGGGAGTAGGCACAGATACGCAGTATTTT. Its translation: CASSSAGVGTDTQYF.

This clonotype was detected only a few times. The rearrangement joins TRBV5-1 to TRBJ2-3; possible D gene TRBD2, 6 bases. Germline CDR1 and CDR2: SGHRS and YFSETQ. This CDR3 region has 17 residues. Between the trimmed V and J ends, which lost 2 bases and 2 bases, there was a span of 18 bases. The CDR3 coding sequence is TGCGCCAGCAGCTTCCTGCCGGGACTCAACCCCACAGATACGCAGTATTTT. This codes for CASSFLPGLNPTDTQYF.

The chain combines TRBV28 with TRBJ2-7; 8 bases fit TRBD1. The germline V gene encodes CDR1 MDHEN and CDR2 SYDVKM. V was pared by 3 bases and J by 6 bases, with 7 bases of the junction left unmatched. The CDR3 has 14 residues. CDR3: CASSFGDRSGEQYF. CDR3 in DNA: TGTGCCAGCAGTTTTGGGGACAGGTCGGGCGAGCAGTACTTC.

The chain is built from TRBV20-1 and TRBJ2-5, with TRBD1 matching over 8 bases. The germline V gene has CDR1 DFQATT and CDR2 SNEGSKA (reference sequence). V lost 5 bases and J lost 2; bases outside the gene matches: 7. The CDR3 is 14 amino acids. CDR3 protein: CSASPGGGQETQYF. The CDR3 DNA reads TGCAGTGCTTCCCCAGGGGGCGGGCAAGAGACCCAGTACTTC.

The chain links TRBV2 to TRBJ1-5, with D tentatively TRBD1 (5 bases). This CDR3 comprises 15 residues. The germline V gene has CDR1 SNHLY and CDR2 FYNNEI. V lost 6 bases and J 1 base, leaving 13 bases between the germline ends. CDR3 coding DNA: TGTGCCAGCAGGAGCAGGGCTGAAAGCAATCAGCCCCAGCATTTT. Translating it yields CASRSRAESNQPQHF.

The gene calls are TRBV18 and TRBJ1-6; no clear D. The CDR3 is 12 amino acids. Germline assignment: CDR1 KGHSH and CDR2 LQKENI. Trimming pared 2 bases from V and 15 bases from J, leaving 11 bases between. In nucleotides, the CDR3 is TGTGCCAGCTCACCAGAACCTTTACTCCTCCACTTT. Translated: CASSPEPLLLHF.

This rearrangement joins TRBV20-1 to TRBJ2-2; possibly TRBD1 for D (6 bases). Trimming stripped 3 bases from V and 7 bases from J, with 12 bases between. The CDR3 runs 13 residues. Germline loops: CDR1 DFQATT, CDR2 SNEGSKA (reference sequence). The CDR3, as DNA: TGCAGTGCTAGCGACACAGGGTACGGGGAGCTGTTTTTT. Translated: CSASDTGYGELFF.

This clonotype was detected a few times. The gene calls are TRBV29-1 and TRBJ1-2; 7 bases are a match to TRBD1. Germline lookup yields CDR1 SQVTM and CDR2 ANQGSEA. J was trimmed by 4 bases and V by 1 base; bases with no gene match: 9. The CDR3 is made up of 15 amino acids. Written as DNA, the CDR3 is TGCAGCGTTGAAGCCCGGGACAGCTTGCTCTATGGCTACACCTTC. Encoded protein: CSVEARDSLLYGYTF.

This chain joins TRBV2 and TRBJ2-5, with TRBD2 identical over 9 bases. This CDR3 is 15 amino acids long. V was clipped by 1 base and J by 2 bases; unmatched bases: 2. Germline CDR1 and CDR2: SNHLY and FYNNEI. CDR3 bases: TGTGCCAGCAGTGAAGGCGGGAGGGTACAAGAGACCCAGTACTTC. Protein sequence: CASSEGGRVQETQYF.

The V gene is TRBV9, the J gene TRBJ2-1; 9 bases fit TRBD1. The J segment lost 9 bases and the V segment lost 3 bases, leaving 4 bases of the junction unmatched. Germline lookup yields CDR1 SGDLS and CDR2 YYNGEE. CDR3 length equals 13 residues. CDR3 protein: CASSATTGGEQFF. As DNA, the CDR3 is TGTGCCAGCAGCGCAACGACAGGGGGTGAGCAGTTCTTC.

CDR3 sequence (DNA): TGTGCCAGCAGTGCTGGGGGTTCGGGGCAGCCCCAGCATTTT. Translation gives CASSAGGSGQPQHF. The V gene is TRBV2, the J gene TRBJ1-5, with D possibly TRBD1 on 5 matching bases. The germline V gene has CDR1 SNHLY and CDR2 FYNNEI. V was trimmed by 4 bases and J by 7 bases, leaving 14 bases between them. The CDR3 has 14 residues. Combining the CDR3 with reference TRBV2 and TRBJ1-5 gives the whole variable domain EPEVTQTPSHQVTQMGQEVILRCVPISNHLYFYWYRQILGQKVEFLVSFYNNEISEKSEIFDDQFSVERPDGSNFTLKIRSTKLEDSAMYFCASSAGGSGQPQHFGDGTRLSIL.

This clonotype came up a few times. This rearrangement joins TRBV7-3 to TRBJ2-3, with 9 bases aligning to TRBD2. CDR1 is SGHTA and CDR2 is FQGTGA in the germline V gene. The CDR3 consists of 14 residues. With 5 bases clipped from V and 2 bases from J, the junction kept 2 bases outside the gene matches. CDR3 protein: CASSVAGATDTQYF. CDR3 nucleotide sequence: TGTGCCAGCAGCGTAGCGGGGGCCACAGATACGCAGTATTTT.

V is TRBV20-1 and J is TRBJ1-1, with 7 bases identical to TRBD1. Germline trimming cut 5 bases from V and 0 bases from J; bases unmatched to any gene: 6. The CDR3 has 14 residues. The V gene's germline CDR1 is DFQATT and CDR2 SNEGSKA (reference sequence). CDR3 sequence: CSALTGSLNTEAFF. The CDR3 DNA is TGCAGTGCTCTGACAGGGTCCCTGAACACTGAAGCTTTCTTT.